What follows are 23 T cell receptor beta chains derived from one specimen sequenced in a study of memory CD4+ T cells and cytomegalovirus serostatus (dated by TCRdb to between 2017 and 2020). The method was the immunoSEQ multiplex PCR assay. TCRdb obtained this table from immuneACCESS and retained in-frame rearrangements with V and J assigned. These tables miss some clones; where compared with another copy, unresolved V genes account for less than half of the shortfall, and the remainder is unexplained. For this sample there are about 56,000 clones; around 76% appear just once. Around 0.38% of the sample lies in the top ten. A FACSAria II was used to sort memory CD4+ T cells, defined as single viable CD3+CD4+CD8-CD45RO+ cells. The sequenced material came from memory CD4+ T cells from blood. These receptors were taken from an adult in good health and CMV-seronegative.

J is TRBJ2-6 and V is TRBV18; 7 bases agree with TRBD1. Germline V gene lookup returns CDR1 KGHSH and CDR2 LQKENI. The CDR3 runs 15 residues. With V trimmed by 2 bases and J by 3 bases, 1 base remained unmatched. Here the CDR3 DNA reads TGTGCCAGCTCACCAGACAGGGTTGGGGCCAACGTCCTGACTTTC. It encodes CASSPDRVGANVLTF.

This sequence joins TRBV14 and TRBJ2-3, with TRBD1 identical over 9 bases. The V and J ends lost 2 bases and 2 bases, in that order; junction bases with no gene match: 14. The CDR3 length is 19 residues. Looked up from germline, CDR1 is SGHDN and CDR2 is FVKESK. The chain's CDR3 is CASSQSGTGPFFFTDTQYF. The CDR3 DNA reads as TGTGCCAGCAGCCAATCCGGGACAGGGCCCTTCTTCTTCACAGATACGCAGTATTTT.

This clone was observed a handful of times. The J gene is TRBJ2-1, the V gene TRBV9; tentative D call: TRBD2 (6 bases). This CDR3 has 13 amino acids. In germline, CDR1 is SGDLS, CDR2 YYNGEE. Trimming left V 0 bases short and J 7 bases short, with 8 bases between. CDR3 in amino acids: CASSVAGGNEQFF. The CDR3 bases are TGTGCCAGCAGCGTAGCTGGGGGGAATGAGCAGTTCTTC.

V and J are TRBV27 and TRBJ1-2; D gene unclear. Germline V gene data show CDR1 as MNHEY and CDR2 as SMNVEV (reference sequence). The V and J ends lost 6 bases and 6 bases respectively, with 20 bases between them. The CDR3 has 15 residues. The CDR3 bases are TGTGCCAGCAGCTCCCCCCGGCAGCGCGGTAATGGCTACACCTTC. As protein: CASSSPRQRGNGYTF.

The chain employs TRBV5-1 and TRBJ1-5; no clear D gene. Germline V gene lookup returns CDR1 SGHRS and CDR2 YFSETQ. V gave up 0 bases and J gave up 0 bases, with 7 bases separating them. The CDR3 contains 15 residues. The CDR3 protein is CASSLEGVSNQPQHF. As DNA, the CDR3 is TGCGCCAGCAGCTTGGAGGGAGTTAGCAATCAGCCCCAGCATTTT.

In this sample, this clone turned up a few times. The chain carries TRBV29-1 and TRBJ1-4, with D perhaps matching TRBD1 (5 bases). CDR1 is SQVTM and CDR2 is ANQGSEA in the germline V gene. V was trimmed by 6 bases and J by 6 bases, leaving 14 bases between them. The length of the CDR3 is 13 residues. The CDR3 nucleotides are TGCAGCGTGAGGGGTTGGGGGGATGAAAAACTGTTTTTT. It yields the protein CSVRGWGDEKLFF.

J is TRBJ2-1 and V is TRBV5-1, with D perhaps matching TRBD1 or TRBD2 (7 bases each). Trimming took off 4 bases at V and 10 bases at J, with 24 bases between the two ends. Per germline, CDR1 SGHRS and CDR2 YFSETQ. The CDR3 contains 16 residues. Here the CDR3 DNA reads TGCGCCAGCAGCCCTAGGGCGGGGGTCTCAGGGGGGGAGCAGTTCTTC. Protein product: CASSPRAGVSGGEQFF.

The gene calls are TRBV7-2 and TRBJ1-1; the D gene is possibly TRBD1 (6 bases). V was trimmed by 6 bases and J by 1 base, leaving 12 bases between them. The germline CDR1 and CDR2 sequences are SGHTA and FQGNSA. CDR3 length: 14 residues. CDR3 coding DNA: TGTGCCAGCAGGGGGGCGGGACAGAACACTGAAGCTTTCTTT. Amino acids: CASRGAGQNTEAFF. The full variable domain, in which reference TRBV7-2 and TRBJ1-1 provide the parts outside the CDR3, is GAGVSQSPSNKVTEKGKDVELRCDPISGHTALYWYRQSLGQGLEFLIYFQGNSAPDKSGLPSDRFSAERTGGSVSTLTIQRTQQEDSAVYLCASRGAGQNTEAFFGQGTRLTVV.

A word on this clone: The junction departs from germline at one end; a sequencing error may be responsible. This sequence joins TRBV7-7 and TRBJ2-2; D gene unclear. Germline CDR1 SSHAT, CDR2 FNYEAQ (reference sequence). There are 13 residues in the CDR3. The DNA for the CDR3 is TGTGCTAGCAGCTTGGGGAACACCGGGGAGCTGTTTTTT. Translating it yields CASSLGNTGELFF.

The rearrangement joins TRBV7-2 to TRBJ1-2; possible D gene TRBD1, 5 bases. CDR1 is SGHTA, CDR2 FQGNSA, per germline. The CDR3 has 14 residues. Trimming stripped 0 bases from V and 3 bases from J, with 8 bases between. The DNA of the CDR3 is TGTGCCAGCAGCTTAGCCCAGGGCTACTATGGCTACACCTTC. Its protein product is CASSLAQGYYGYTF. Complete variable domain (other parts from reference TRBV7-2 and TRBJ1-2): GAGVSQSPSNKVTEKGKDVELRCDPISGHTALYWYRQSLGQGLEFLIYFQGNSAPDKSGLPSDRFSAERTGGSVSTLTIQRTQQEDSAVYLCASSLAQGYYGYTFGSGTRLTVV.

This chain connects TRBV18 to TRBJ2-7, with D maybe TRBD2 (6 bases). Per germline, CDR1 KGHSH and CDR2 LQKENI. V lost 3 bases and J 1 base, leaving 7 bases between the germline ends. The CDR3 loop spans 13 amino acids. CDR3 in DNA: TGTGCCAGCTCACCTGGGGGGTCCTACGAGCAGTACTTC. This gives the protein CASSPGGSYEQYF.

This clone has only a few counts. The genes are TRBV5-5 and TRBJ1-1; TRBD1 aligns across 10 bases. V trimming: 4 bases; J trimming: 7 bases; junction bases outside the gene matches: 7. The CDR3 loop spans 14 amino acids. Germline assignment: CDR1 SGHKS and CDR2 YYEKEE (reference sequence). This CDR3 reads CASSRRDRGDEAFF. CDR3 nucleotide sequence: TGTGCCAGCAGCCGAAGGGACAGGGGAGATGAAGCTTTCTTT.

A few counts support this clone. V is TRBV5-5 and J is TRBJ1-6, with a tentative D call TRBD1 (5 bases). Trimming left V 3 bases short and J 5 bases short, with 12 bases between. The CDR3 has 15 residues. Germline-derived CDR1 and CDR2 are SGHKS and YYEKEE (reference sequence). In DNA form, the CDR3 reads TGTGCCAGCAGCTGGGACCCACAGGATAATTCACCCCTCCACTTT. It yields the protein CASSWDPQDNSPLHF.

The rearrangement joins TRBV5-6 to TRBJ2-5; D remains ambiguous. The CDR3 is 18 amino acids. The V end was cut by 2 bases, the J end by 1 base, with 21 bases between. Germline CDR1 SGHDT, CDR2 YYEEEE. CDR3: CASSFGVGLSRLQETQYF. DNA of the CDR3: TGTGCCAGCAGCTTTGGCGTAGGGCTCTCGAGGCTCCAAGAGACCCAGTACTTC.

The CDR3 region is CASSVSAGLGYGYTF. The DNA for the CDR3 is TGTGCCAGCAGTGTCTCCGCGGGACTGGGCTATGGCTACACCTTC. This rearrangement joins TRBV28 to TRBJ1-2; D might be TRBD1 (5 bases). CDR1 and CDR2 from the germline V gene are MDHEN and SYDVKM. The CDR3 contains 15 residues. Deletions cut 5 bases from V and 4 bases from J, with 17 bases between.

The gene calls are TRBV7-9 and TRBJ2-3, with D tentatively TRBD2 (6 bases). The CDR3 totals 15 residues. V lost 3 bases to trimming and J lost 0 bases, with 10 bases between them. Germline V gives CDR1 SEHNR, CDR2 FQNEAQ (reference sequence). CDR3 protein: CASSLGGVSTDTQYF. CDR3 bases: TGTGCCAGCAGCTTGGGCGGGGTTAGCACAGATACGCAGTATTTT.

This chain connects TRBV5-1 to TRBJ2-2; D is unresolved. Trimming stripped 0 bases from V and 3 bases from J, with 6 bases between. The CDR3 consists of 14 residues. The germline CDR1 and CDR2 sequences are SGHRS and YFSETQ. The CDR3, as DNA: TGCGCCAGCAGCTTGGTTCTGGACACCGGGGAGCTGTTTTTT. It codes for CASSLVLDTGELFF.

The rearrangement uses TRBV5-4 and TRBJ2-1; 7 bases match TRBD2. The CDR3 is made up of 15 amino acids. Trimming at V came to 4 bases and at J to 5 bases, leaving 9 bases not matched to a gene. From germline, CDR1 is SGHNT and CDR2 YYREEE (reference sequence). CDR3 loop: CASSHGGGSDNEQFF. As DNA, the CDR3 is TGTGCCAGCAGCCATGGGGGGGGGTCAGACAATGAGCAGTTCTTC. The whole variable domain, remainder taken from reference TRBV5-4 and TRBJ2-1, is ETGVTQSPTHLIKTRGQQVTLRCSSQSGHNTVSWYQQALGQGPQFIFQYYREEENGRGNFPPRFSGLQFPNYSSELNVNALELDDSALYLCASSHGGGSDNEQFFGPGTRLTVL.

The chain joins TRBV5-1 to TRBJ2-7; 9 bases match TRBD1. This CDR3 comprises 14 residues. Germline V CDR1 and CDR2: SGHRS, YFSETQ. V lost 5 bases, J lost 6 bases, and 9 bases stayed unmatched. The CDR3 bases are TGCGCCAGCAGGTCCGGGACAGGGTCCGTCGAGCAGTACTTC. Its translation: CASRSGTGSVEQYF.

This chain links TRBV6-1 with TRBJ1-4, with 7 bases aligning to TRBD1. The trim removed 5 bases at V and 8 bases at J, leaving 8 bases unmatched. Germline V gene lookup returns CDR1 MNHNS and CDR2 SASEGT. The CDR3 is 14 residues long. The DNA for the CDR3 is TGTGCCAGCAGTTCGAGGGGGCTGGGGGAAAAACTGTTTTTT. This sequence encodes CASSSRGLGEKLFF.

On this clone: The same CDR3 arises from other DNA sequences in this sample as well. The rearrangement joins TRBV30 to TRBJ2-1; 7 nucleotides agree with TRBD1. With 4 bases clipped from V and 10 bases from J, the junction kept 13 bases outside the gene matches. Germline V lookup: CDR1 GTSNPN, CDR2 SVGIG (reference sequence). CDR3 length: 14 residues. CDR3 sequence: CAWTRGIDRDEQFF. The CDR3 coding sequence is TGTGCCTGGACCCGAGGGATCGACAGGGACGAGCAGTTCTTC.

The chain has TRBV5-8 and TRBJ1-1; D is ambiguous. Germline assignment: CDR1 SGHTS and CDR2 YDEGEE. Trimming took 3 bases from V and 0 from J, leaving 18 bases between them. There are 17 residues in the CDR3. CDR3 coding DNA: TGTGCCAGCAGCTCGGGAACGAAAACAGTGATGAACACTGAAGCTTTCTTT. It codes for CASSSGTKTVMNTEAFF.

The gene calls are TRBV10-3 and TRBJ2-7; D not certain. The CDR3 length is 13 residues. V shed 3 bases and J shed 0 bases, with 6 bases lying between them. Germline V CDR1 and CDR2: ENHRY, SYGVKD. Here the CDR3 DNA reads TGTGCCATCAGTGATCCCGTCTCCTACGAGCAGTACTTC. Protein: CAISDPVSYEQYF.